This entry lists 5 T cell receptor beta chains sequenced from one sample in a study of T-cell reconstitution after alpha-beta-depleted transplantation in children. TCRbeta library preparation incorporated unique molecular identifiers. TCRdb re-called the PCR reads through MiXCR, storing one row per CDR3 protein. This repertoire shows hundreds of thousands of distinct CDR3 sequences, about 12% found once; its top ten account for 2.6%. The source was PBMCs from the stem cell graft donor, collected from the stem cell graft. These receptors were obtained from a human donor who donated a stem cell graft to a child with acute lymphoblastic leukemia.

The CDR3 protein is CASSSGQHASYGYTF. The CDR3 DNA reads TGTGCCAGCAGCTCCGGGCAGCACGCCTCCTATGGCTACACCTTC. V is TRBV5-6 and J is TRBJ1-2; D is unresolved. The CDR3 is 15 residues long. The germline V gene encodes CDR1 SGHDT and CDR2 YYEEEE. Trimming stripped 3 bases from V and 4 bases from J, with 16 bases between.

A single count supports this clonotype. A read error may be the cause here, since a much bigger clone is one base away. The chain couples TRBV27 to TRBJ2-1; TRBD1 might be the D (6 bases). The germline V gene has CDR1 MNHEY and CDR2 SMNVEV (reference sequence). This CDR3 region has 12 residues. The CDR3 loop is CASSPQGNERFF. CDR3 nucleotides: TGTGCCAGCAGTCCCCAGGGGAATGAGCGGTTCTTC.

In its sample, this clonotype was seen many times. This chain links TRBV7-2 with TRBJ1-4; 7 bases map to TRBD1. Germline lookup yields CDR1 SGHTA and CDR2 FQGNSA. The length of the CDR3 is 16 residues. The junction had 11 bases not matched to a gene; V was cut back by 5 bases and J by 5 bases. CDR3 coding DNA: TGTGCCAGCAGCGCTATGGGTGGGACAGCGAATGAAAAACTGTTTTTT. Translated: CASSAMGGTANEKLFF. Looking up the rest from reference TRBV7-2 and TRBJ1-4 gives the full variable domain: GAGVSQSPSNKVTEKGKDVELRCDPISGHTALYWYRQSLGQGLEFLIYFQGNSAPDKSGLPSDRFSAERTGGSVSTLTIQRTQQEDSAVYLCASSAMGGTANEKLFFGSGTQLSVL.

About this clonotype itself: One junction end disagrees with the germline gene, perhaps due to a read error. This rearrangement joins TRBV4-2 to TRBJ2-5; a possible D gene is TRBD2 (5 bases). Germline loops: CDR1 LGHNA, CDR2 YNFKEQ. This CDR3 region has 15 residues. The CDR3 reads CAISLGRATRETQYF. The CDR3 DNA sequence: TGTGCCATCAGCCTCGGGCGGGCCACAAGGGAGACCCAGTACTTC.

This clonotype was seen ten or more times. The rearrangement uses TRBV6-5 and TRBJ1-3; a possible D gene is TRBD1 (5 bases). V lost 2 bases to trimming and J lost 1 base, with 15 bases between them. Germline CDR1 reads MNHEY; CDR2 reads SVGAGI. CDR3 size: 17 residues. CDR3 amino acids: CASSYNRFGASGNTIYF. The CDR3 region has the DNA TGTGCCAGCAGTTACAACAGGTTTGGGGCTTCTGGAAACACCATATATTTT.